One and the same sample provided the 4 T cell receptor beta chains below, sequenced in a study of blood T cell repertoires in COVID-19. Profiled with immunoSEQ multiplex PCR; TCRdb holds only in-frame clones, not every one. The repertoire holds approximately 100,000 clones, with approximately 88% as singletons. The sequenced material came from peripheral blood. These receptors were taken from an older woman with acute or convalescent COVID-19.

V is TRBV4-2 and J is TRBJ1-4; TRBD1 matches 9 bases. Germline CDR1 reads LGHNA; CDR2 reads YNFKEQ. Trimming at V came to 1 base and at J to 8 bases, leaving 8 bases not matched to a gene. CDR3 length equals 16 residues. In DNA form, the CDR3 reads TGTGCCAGCAGCCAAGGACAGGGGGACGGTAGGGAAAAACTGTTTTTT. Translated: CASSQGQGDGREKLFF.

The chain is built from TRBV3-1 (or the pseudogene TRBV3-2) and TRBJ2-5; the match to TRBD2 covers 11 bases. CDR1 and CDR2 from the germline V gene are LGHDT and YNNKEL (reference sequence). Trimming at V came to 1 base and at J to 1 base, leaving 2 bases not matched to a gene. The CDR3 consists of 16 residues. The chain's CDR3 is CASSQVAGGFQETQYF. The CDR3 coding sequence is TGTGCCAGCAGCCAAGTAGCGGGGGGGTTCCAAGAGACCCAGTACTTC.

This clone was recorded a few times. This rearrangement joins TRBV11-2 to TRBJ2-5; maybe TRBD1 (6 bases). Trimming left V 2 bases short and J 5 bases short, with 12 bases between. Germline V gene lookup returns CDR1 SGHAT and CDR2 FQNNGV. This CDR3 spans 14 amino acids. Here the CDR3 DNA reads TGTGCCAGCAGCTTATTAACCCAGGGGGAGACCCAGTACTTC. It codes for CASSLLTQGETQYF.

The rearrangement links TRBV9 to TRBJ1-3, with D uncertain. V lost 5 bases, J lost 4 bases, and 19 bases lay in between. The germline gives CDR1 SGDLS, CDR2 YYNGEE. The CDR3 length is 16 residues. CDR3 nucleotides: TGTGCCAGCAGTACCCCCGAGGGCACGGTGGGAAACACCATATATTTT. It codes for CASSTPEGTVGNTIYF.